This T cell receptor beta chain was identified in a study of beta chain features in type 1 diabetes. Overall study context: Examination covered around 98 million sorted cells spanning all samples.

This clone showed up just a few times. The antigen is not known. Study conclusions and caveats: The study notes PCR might favor shorter templates equally in patients and controls. Among patients with Type 1 diabetes, TCRB CDR3s were moderately but significantly shorter in every one of the four CD4+ subsets.

The investigators reverse transcribed all of the isolated RNA, so they sequenced expressed TCRB transcripts. Read counts averaged roughly 3.5 million for samples of naive, central memory and regulatory T cells. Produced via immunoSEQ multiplex PCR; TCRdb's table is partial and in-frame only. The sample contains around 240,000 clones, around 16% of which appear only once. The specimen sequenced was naive CD4+ T cells from blood. This receptor was identified in a man aged 30-40 years with type 1 diabetes.

DNA for the CDR3: TGCAGTGCTAGAACTAATGAAAAACTGTTTTTT. Protein: CSARTNEKLFF. This rearrangement joins TRBV20-1 to TRBJ1-4; D unresolved. The CDR3 runs 11 residues. Trimming cost V 2 bases and J 2 bases, with 0 bases left between them. Germline CDR1 DFQATT, CDR2 SNEGSKA (reference sequence).